This T cell receptor beta chain is from a study of blood T cells in healthy people across ages. Germline assignment: CDR1 MDHEN and CDR2 SYDVKM. The length of the CDR3 is 16 residues. V was clipped by 2 bases and J by 3 bases, with 17 bases between them. This clonotype came up many times. Its antigen is still unknown. Primed by a sample-barcoded 5' primer and a J-beta primer mix, a second PCR proceeded for roughly 6 to 12 cycles. TCRdb re-analysed the 5' RACE reads in MiXCR, keeping a single row per CDR3 protein. The data hold around 1,700,000 distinct CDR3 sequences, with roughly 28% observed a single time. General study results and limits: Among T cells, TCR beta diversity per million cells dropped roughly linearly as age rose.

This clonotype originated in a woman between 25 and 40 years old in good health. The chain joins TRBV28 to TRBJ2-7, with D possibly matching TRBD2 (6 bases). Sequences were obtained from blood. The chain's CDR3 is CASSLGGTPGLYEQYF. For the CDR3, the DNA is TGTGCCAGCAGTTTAGGGGGGACCCCAGGACTCTACGAGCAGTACTTC.